What follows are 16 T cell receptor beta chains derived from one specimen sequenced in a study of PD-1 blockade in classical Hodgkin lymphoma. After autologous stem cell transplantation all patients relapsed, and prior brentuximab vedotin exposure differed between cohorts. TCRdb's table, derived via immunoSEQ multiplex PCR, lists solely in-frame clones and lacks some. Of fewer than 80,000 clones in the sample, about two thirds are singletons; the top ten hold approximately 9.9%. The sample in question was peripheral blood mononuclear cells (PBMCs), obtained before the second cycle of nivolumab. The receptors shown here come from a human donor with classical Hodgkin lymphoma.

CDR3 DNA: TGTGCCAGCAGCCACACCAATGAGCAGTTCTTC. Its translation is CASSHTNEQFF. V gene TRBV27 combines with J gene TRBJ2-1; D gene uncertain. V was cut by 6 bases and J by 6 bases, with 6 bases left in between. This CDR3 has 11 amino acids. CDR1 is MNHEY and CDR2 is SMNVEV in the germline V gene (reference sequence).

This clone was picked up a small number of times. V usage is TRBV5-6 and J usage is TRBJ1-1; 7 bases are a match to TRBD1. The CDR3 totals 13 residues. The trim removed 5 bases at V and 5 bases at J, leaving 6 bases unmatched. Germline V gene sequence: CDR1 SGHDT, CDR2 YYEEEE. The DNA for the CDR3 is TGTGCCAGCAGTCTTTACAGGGGAACTGAAGCTTTCTTT. Amino acids: CASSLYRGTEAFF.

Here the CDR3 reads CASSIERGVHNEQFF. In DNA, the CDR3 is TGTGCCAGCAGCATCGAGCGGGGGGTCCACAATGAGCAGTTCTTC. The chain couples TRBV6-4 to TRBJ2-1; the match to TRBD2 covers 9 bases. V shed 6 bases and J 5 bases; nucleotides not matched to a gene: 8. The CDR3 length is 15 residues. Germline values: CDR1 MRHNA, CDR2 SNTAGT.

The chain recombines TRBV7-3 with TRBJ2-7, with D maybe TRBD1 (6 bases). Germline V gene sequence: CDR1 SGHTA, CDR2 FQGTGA. With 5 bases removed from V and 4 bases from J, the gap between germline ends came to 15 bases. There are 14 residues in the CDR3. CDR3 sequence: CASSLQGTGYEQYF. CDR3 bases: TGTGCCAGCAGCCTACAGGGTACTGGTTACGAGCAGTACTTC.

J is TRBJ2-2 and V is TRBV7-3; no clear D. This CDR3 contains 13 residues. Germline CDR1 and CDR2: SGHTA and FQGTGA. Trimming left V 4 bases short and J 4 bases short, with 7 bases between. This chain's CDR3 is CASSSGGTGELFF. CDR3 bases: TGTGCCAGCAGCTCAGGTGGCACCGGGGAGCTGTTTTTT.

This chain connects TRBV5-8 to TRBJ2-6; D perhaps matches TRBD2 (6 bases). The ends were cut back, 0 bases at V and 6 bases at J, with 13 bases in the middle. Germline V gives CDR1 SGHTS, CDR2 YDEGEE. The CDR3 consists of 16 residues. For the CDR3, the DNA is TGTGCCAGCAGCTTGGGTTGGGGGGTTGAGGCCAACGTCCTGACTTTC. Protein product: CASSLGWGVEANVLTF.

There are a few counts of this clone. The rearrangement joins TRBV25-1 to TRBJ2-2; D gene ambiguous. V was cut by 4 bases and J by 7 bases, with 7 bases left in between. The CDR3 covers 12 residues. The germline V gene encodes CDR1 MGHDK and CDR2 SYGVNS. DNA of the CDR3: TGTGCCAGCAGTGCCGAACTCGGGGAGCTGTTTTTT. Protein sequence: CASSAELGELFF.

The rearrangement joins TRBV28 to TRBJ1-5, with TRBD1 identical over 8 bases. The V segment lost 2 bases and the J segment 2 bases; nucleotides outside the gene matches: 8. The CDR3 spans 17 residues. CDR1 and CDR2 from the germline V gene are MDHEN and SYDVKM. Written as DNA, the CDR3 is TGTGCCAGCAGTTTAGGACAGGGAGATTTGGGCAATCAGCCCCAGCATTTT. Its translation is CASSLGQGDLGNQPQHF.

This clone has more than one count but fewer than ten. This chain joins TRBV6-1 and TRBJ1-5; 8 nucleotides align to TRBD1. J was trimmed by 4 bases and V by 8 bases; bases with no gene match: 7. Germline lookup yields CDR1 MNHNS and CDR2 SASEGT. CDR3 length equals 14 residues. The CDR3 nucleotides are TGTGCCAGCCAACAGGGGGTAAGGAATCAGCCCCAGCATTTT. Translated: CASQQGVRNQPQHF.

This chain links TRBV7-8 with TRBJ2-2; unclear D gene. Between the trimmed V and J ends, which lost 2 bases and 0 bases, there was a span of 19 bases. Looked up from germline, CDR1 is SGHVS and CDR2 is FQNEAQ. CDR3 length: 19 amino acids. The CDR3 DNA sequence: TGTGCCAGCAGCTTATATCTGCTCTGGACCCCATCGAACACCGGGGAGCTGTTTTTT. Residues: CASSLYLLWTPSNTGELFF.

The chain is built from TRBV5-1 and TRBJ2-7; weak D call: TRBD1 (6 bases). The CDR3 length is 13 residues. Germline assignment: CDR1 SGHRS and CDR2 YFSETQ. V lost 4 bases, J lost 6 bases, and 14 bases lay in between. CDR3 nucleotides: TGCGCCAGCAGCGTACAGGGTATAGCCGAGCAGTACTTC. It codes for CASSVQGIAEQYF.

Of note for this clone: The junction and the germline gene differ at one end; a read error may be behind it. This chain links TRBV6-6 with TRBJ1-2; tentative D call: TRBD1 (6 bases). CDR1 and CDR2 from the germline V gene are MNHNY and SVGAGI (reference sequence). The CDR3 contains 13 residues. DNA of the CDR3: TGTGCCAGCAGTTACGATAGCTACAGGGACATCTTCTTC. Its protein product is CASSYDSYRDIFF.

This clone was seen just once. In DNA, the CDR3 is TGTGCCAGCAGCTTGGTCGGGACTAATAACAATGAGCAGTTCTTC. It encodes CASSLVGTNNNEQFF. The chain uses TRBV5-8 and TRBJ2-1; TRBD2 aligns across 7 bases. After removal of 0 bases from V and 5 bases from J, the junction contained 5 bases not matched to a gene. In germline, CDR1 is SGHTS, CDR2 YDEGEE. The CDR3 consists of 15 residues.

The rearrangement uses TRBV2 and TRBJ1-2, with D hard to call. Germline lookup yields CDR1 SNHLY and CDR2 FYNNEI. The CDR3 is 14 amino acids. Trimming took 3 bases from V and 4 from J, leaving 12 bases between them. The CDR3 bases are TGTGCCAGCAGTGACCACCTCTCGGGCTATGGCTACACCTTC. As protein: CASSDHLSGYGYTF.

The sample holds a few counts of this clone. The chain recombines TRBV6-5 with TRBJ2-7; D ambiguous. The germline CDR1 and CDR2 sequences are MNHEY and SVGAGI. This CDR3 has 15 residues. V was trimmed by 0 bases and J by 3 bases, leaving 12 bases between them. CDR3 in DNA: TGTGCCAGCAGTTACTCGTCCCACCGAGACTACGAGCAGTACTTC. Translated: CASSYSSHRDYEQYF.

On this clone itself: This CDR3 is also generated by other DNA sequences in the sample. CDR3 coding DNA: TGTGCCAGTGGTAGCGGGACGGATACGCAGTATTTT. It encodes CASGSGTDTQYF. The rearrangement joins TRBV19 to TRBJ2-3, with 8 bases matching TRBD2. This CDR3 comprises 12 residues. The V segment lost 8 bases and the J segment 6 bases; nucleotides outside the gene matches: 4. Germline CDR1 is LNHDA and CDR2 is SQIVND (reference sequence). The whole variable domain, filled in from reference TRBV19 and TRBJ2-3, reads DGGITQSPKYLFRKEGQNVTLSCEQNLNHDAMYWYRQDPGQGLRLIYYSQIVNDFQKGDIAEGYSVSREKKESFPLTVTSAQKNPTAFYLCASGSGTDTQYFGPGTRLTVL.